This TCR beta chain was sequenced during a study of CD4 T cells in relation to SARS-CoV-2 and coronaviruses. Turning to the study itself: The HLA restriction of the shared crossreactive spike epitopes was mapped. Study-level points and caveats: Monoreactive clones expanded significantly more to SARS-CoV-2 than crossreactive clones did.

The unexposed donors gave CD4+ T cells in 2011-2018, prior to COVID-19. The cells were cultured for 9 to 11 days before CD4+ T cells were isolated. Cells permitting, SARS-CoV-2 S/N and four cold-coronavirus spikes were tested on unexposed-donor CD4+ T cells. Half the medium was replaced with IL-2 medium on days 3 and 7. Using immunoSEQ multiplex PCR, the repertoire was profiled, and TCRdb retains in-frame clones only, with some absent. Here the sample spans about 22,000 clones, over 75% being singletons. Notes on this clone: Its antigen is currently unknown.

CDR1 MNHNS and CDR2 SASEGT come from the germline V gene. V was shortened by 1 base and J by 4 bases, with 14 bases between the two germline ends. This CDR3 comprises 15 residues. The source of this sequence is a human donor in good health. Sequenced input: CD4+ T cells from PBMCs, cultured in vitro. The genes are TRBV6-1 and TRBJ2-7; no reliable D call. The CDR3 loop is CASSEGGSLRYEQYF. CDR3 nucleotides: TGTGCCAGCAGTGAAGGGGGTAGCTTGAGATACGAGCAGTACTTC.